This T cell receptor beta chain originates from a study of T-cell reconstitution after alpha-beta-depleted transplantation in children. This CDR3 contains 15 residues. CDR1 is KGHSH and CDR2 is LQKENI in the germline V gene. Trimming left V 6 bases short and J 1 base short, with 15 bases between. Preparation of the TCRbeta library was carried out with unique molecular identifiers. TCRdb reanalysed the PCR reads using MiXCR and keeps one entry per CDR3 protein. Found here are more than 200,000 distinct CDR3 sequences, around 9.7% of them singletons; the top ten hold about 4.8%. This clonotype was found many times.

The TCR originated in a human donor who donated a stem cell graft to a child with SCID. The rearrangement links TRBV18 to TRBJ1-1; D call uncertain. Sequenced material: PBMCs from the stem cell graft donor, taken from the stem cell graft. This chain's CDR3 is CASSPITTRNTEAFF. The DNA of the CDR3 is TGTGCCAGCTCTCCCATAACGACCAGGAACACTGAAGCTTTCTTT.